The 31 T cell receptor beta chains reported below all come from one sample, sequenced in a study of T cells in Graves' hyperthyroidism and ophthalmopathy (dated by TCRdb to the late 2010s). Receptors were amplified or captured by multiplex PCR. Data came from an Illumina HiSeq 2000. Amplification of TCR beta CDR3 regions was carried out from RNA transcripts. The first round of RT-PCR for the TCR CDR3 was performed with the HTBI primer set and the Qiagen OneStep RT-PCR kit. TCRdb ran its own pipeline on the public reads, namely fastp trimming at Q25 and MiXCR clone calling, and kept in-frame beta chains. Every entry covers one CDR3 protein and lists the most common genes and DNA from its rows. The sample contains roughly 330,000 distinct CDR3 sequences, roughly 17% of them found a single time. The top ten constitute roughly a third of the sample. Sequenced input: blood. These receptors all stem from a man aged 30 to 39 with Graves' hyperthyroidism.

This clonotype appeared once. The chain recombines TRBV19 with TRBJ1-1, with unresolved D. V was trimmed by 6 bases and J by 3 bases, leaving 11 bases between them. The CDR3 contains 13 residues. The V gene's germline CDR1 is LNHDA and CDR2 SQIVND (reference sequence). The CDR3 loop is CASSAEVHTEAFF. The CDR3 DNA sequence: TGTGCCAGTAGCGCCGAAGTACACACTGAAGCTTTCTTT.

In DNA, the CDR3 is TGCGCCAGCAGCTTGACGGGTAGGGAAGAGACCCAGTACTTC. This encodes CASSLTGREETQYF. The chain has TRBV5-1 and TRBJ2-5, with unresolved D. Germline V lookup: CDR1 SGHRS, CDR2 YFSETQ. The V gene lost 1 base and the J gene lost 3 bases, with 10 bases spanning the gap. There are 14 residues in the CDR3.

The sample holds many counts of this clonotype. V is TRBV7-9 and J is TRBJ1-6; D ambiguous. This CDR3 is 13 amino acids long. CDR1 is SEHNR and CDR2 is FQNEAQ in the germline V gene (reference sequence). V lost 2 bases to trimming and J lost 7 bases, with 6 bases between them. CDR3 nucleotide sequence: TGTGCCAGCAGCTTATCATGGAATTCACCCCTCCACTTT. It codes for CASSLSWNSPLHF. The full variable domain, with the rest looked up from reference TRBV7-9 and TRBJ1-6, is DTGVSQNPRHKITKRGQNVTFRCDPISEHNRLYWYRQTLGQGPEFLTYFQNEAQLEKSRLLSDRFSAERPKGSFSTLEIQRTEQGDSAMYLCASSLSWNSPLHFGNGTRLTVT.

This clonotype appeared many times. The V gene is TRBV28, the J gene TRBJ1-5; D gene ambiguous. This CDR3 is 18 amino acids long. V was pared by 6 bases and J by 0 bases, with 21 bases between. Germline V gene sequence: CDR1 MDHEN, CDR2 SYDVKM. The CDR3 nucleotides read TGTGCCAGCAGCCATACGTACCACCAGGCTGATAGCAATCAGCCCCAGCATTTT. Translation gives CASSHTYHQADSNQPQHF.

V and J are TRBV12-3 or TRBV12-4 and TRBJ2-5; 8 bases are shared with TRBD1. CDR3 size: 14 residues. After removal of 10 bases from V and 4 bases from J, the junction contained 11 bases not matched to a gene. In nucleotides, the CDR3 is TGTGCCACCCTACCCCAGGGGGCTGGAGAGACCCAGTACTTC. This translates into CATLPQGAGETQYF.

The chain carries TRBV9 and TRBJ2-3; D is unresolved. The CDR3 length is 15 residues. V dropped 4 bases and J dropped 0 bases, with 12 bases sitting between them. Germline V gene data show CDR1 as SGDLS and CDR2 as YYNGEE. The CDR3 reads CASSQRSVSTDTQYF. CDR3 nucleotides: TGTGCCAGCAGCCAGAGGTCTGTTAGCACAGATACGCAGTATTTT. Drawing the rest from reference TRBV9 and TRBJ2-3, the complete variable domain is DSGVTQTPKHLITATGQRVTLRCSPRSGDLSVYWYQQSLDQGLQFLIQYYNGEERAKGNILERFSAQQFPDLHSELNLSSLELGDSALYFCASSQRSVSTDTQYFGPGTRLTVL.

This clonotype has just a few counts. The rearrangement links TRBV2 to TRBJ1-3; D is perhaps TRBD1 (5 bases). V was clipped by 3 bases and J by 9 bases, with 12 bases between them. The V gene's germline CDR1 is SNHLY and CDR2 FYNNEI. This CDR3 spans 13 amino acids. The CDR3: CASSEGRRGTIYF. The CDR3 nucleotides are TGTGCCAGCAGTGAGGGGAGGAGGGGCACCATATATTTT.

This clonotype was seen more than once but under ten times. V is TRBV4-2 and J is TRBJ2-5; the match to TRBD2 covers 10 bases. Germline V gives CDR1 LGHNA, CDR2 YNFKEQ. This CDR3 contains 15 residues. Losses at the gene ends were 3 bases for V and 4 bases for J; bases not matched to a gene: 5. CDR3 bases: TGTGCCAGCAGCCAGGACCTAGCGGGAGTAGAGACCCAGTACTTC. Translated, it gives CASSQDLAGVETQYF.

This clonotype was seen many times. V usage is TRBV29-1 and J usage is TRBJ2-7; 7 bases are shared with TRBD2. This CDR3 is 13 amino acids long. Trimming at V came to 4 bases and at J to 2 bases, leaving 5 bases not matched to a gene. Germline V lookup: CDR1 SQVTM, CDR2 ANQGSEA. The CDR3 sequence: CSVAVGGTYEQYF. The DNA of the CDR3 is TGCAGCGTTGCGGTCGGGGGGACCTACGAGCAGTACTTC.

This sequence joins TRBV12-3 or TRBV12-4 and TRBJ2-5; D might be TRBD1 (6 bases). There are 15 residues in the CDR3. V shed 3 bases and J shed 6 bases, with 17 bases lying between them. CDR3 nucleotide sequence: TGTGCCAGCAGTTTTATAGGGGGACCCTCCAAGACCCAGTACTTC. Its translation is CASSFIGGPSKTQYF.

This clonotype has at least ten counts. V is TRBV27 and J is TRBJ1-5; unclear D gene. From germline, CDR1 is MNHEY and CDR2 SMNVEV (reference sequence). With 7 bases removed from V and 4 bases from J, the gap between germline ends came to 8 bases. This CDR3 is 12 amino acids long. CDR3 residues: CASKGVNQPQHF. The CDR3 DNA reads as TGTGCCAGCAAGGGTGTAAATCAGCCCCAGCATTTT.

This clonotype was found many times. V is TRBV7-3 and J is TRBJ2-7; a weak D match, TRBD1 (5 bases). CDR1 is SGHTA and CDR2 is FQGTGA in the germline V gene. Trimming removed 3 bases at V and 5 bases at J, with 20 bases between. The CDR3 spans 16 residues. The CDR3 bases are TGTGCCAGCAGCTTCCGTAGGGGCCCCCGCGGTGACGAGCAGTACTTC. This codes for CASSFRRGPRGDEQYF.

The CDR3 reads CSARSGGSSYNSPLHF. The CDR3 DNA sequence: TGCAGTGCTAGATCCGGGGGGAGCTCCTATAATTCACCCCTCCACTTT. The chain recombines TRBV20-1 with TRBJ1-6; D might be TRBD1 (5 bases). Trimming stripped 2 bases from V and 0 bases from J, with 11 bases between. The CDR3 covers 16 residues. CDR1 is DFQATT, CDR2 SNEGSKA, per germline (reference sequence).

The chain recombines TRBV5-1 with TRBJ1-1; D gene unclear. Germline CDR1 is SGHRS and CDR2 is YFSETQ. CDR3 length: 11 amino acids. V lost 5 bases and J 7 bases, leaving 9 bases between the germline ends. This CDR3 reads CASRLGSEAFF. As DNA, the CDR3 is TGCGCCAGCAGGCTAGGCAGTGAAGCTTTCTTT.

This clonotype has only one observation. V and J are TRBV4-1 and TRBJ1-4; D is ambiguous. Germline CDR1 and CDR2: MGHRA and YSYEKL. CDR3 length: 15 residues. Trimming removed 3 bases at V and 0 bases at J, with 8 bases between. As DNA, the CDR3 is TGCGCCAGCAGCCAGACCGGGACAACTAATGAAAAACTGTTTTTT. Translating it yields CASSQTGTTNEKLFF.

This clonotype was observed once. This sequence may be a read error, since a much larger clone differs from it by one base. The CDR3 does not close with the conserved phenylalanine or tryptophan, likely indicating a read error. CDR3 loop: CATSRESGRFYEQYL. As DNA, the CDR3 is TGTGCCACCAGCAGAGAAAGCGGGAGGTTTTACGAGCAGTACCTC. The chain uses TRBV15 and TRBJ2-7, with TRBD2 matching 9 bases. CDR1 and CDR2 from the germline V gene are LNHNV and YYDKDF (reference sequence). V lost 0 bases and J lost 4; bases outside the gene matches: 4. The CDR3 spans 15 residues.

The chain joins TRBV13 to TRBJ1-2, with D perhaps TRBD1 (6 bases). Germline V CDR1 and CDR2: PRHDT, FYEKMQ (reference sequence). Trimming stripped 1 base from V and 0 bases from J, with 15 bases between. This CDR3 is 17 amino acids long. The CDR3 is CASSLAGGDTANYGYTF. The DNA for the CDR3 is TGTGCCAGCAGCTTAGCAGGTGGGGACACAGCTAACTATGGCTACACCTTC.

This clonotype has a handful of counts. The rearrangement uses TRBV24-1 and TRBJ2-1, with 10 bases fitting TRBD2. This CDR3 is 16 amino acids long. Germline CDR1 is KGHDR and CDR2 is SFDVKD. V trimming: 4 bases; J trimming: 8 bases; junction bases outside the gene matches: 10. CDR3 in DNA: TGTGCCACCAGTGACCCAGCGGGAGGGCCCCACGATGAGCAGTTCTTC. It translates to CATSDPAGGPHDEQFF.

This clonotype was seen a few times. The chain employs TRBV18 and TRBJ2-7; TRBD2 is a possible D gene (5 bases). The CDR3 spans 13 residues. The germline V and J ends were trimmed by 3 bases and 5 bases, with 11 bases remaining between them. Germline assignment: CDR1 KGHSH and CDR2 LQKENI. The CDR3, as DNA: TGTGCCAGCTCACCCTCGGAGGTGGACGAGCAGTACTTC. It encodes CASSPSEVDEQYF.

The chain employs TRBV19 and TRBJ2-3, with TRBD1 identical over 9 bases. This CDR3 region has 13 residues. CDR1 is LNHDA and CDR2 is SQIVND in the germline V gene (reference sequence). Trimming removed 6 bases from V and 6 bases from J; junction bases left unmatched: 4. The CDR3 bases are TGTGCCAGTAGCGACAGGGGGTTGGATACGCAGTATTTT. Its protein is CASSDRGLDTQYF.

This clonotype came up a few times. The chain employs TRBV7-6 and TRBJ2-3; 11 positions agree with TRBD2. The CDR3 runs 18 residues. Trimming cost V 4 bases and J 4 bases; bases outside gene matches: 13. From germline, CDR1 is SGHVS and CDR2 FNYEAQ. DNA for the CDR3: TGTGCCAGCAGCTCCTACCTAGCGGGAGGCGGGGGCGCAGATACGCAGTATTTT. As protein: CASSSYLAGGGGADTQYF.

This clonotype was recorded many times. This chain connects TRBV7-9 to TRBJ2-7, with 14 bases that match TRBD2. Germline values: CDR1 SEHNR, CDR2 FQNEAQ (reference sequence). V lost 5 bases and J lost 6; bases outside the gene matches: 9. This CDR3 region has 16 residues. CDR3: CASSTGGTSGRSEQYF. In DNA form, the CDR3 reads TGTGCCAGCAGCACGGGCGGGACTAGCGGGAGAAGCGAGCAGTACTTC.

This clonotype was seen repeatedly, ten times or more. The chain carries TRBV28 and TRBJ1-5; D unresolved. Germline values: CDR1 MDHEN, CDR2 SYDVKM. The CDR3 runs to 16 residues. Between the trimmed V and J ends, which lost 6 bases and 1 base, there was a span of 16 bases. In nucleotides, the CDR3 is TGTGCCAGCAGCCCCGGGTGGGGAGGAAGCAATCAGCCCCAGCATTTT. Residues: CASSPGWGGSNQPQHF. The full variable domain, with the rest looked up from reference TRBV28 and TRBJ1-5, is DVKVTQSSRYLVKRTGEKVFLECVQDMDHENMFWYRQDPGLGLRLIYFSYDVKMKEKGDIPEGYSVSREKKERFSLILESASTNQTSMYLCASSPGWGGSNQPQHFGDGTRLSIL.

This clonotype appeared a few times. The CDR3 nucleotides are TGTGCCAGCAGTTTCAGGGAGCAGTACACTGAAGCTTTCTTT. Residues: CASSFREQYTEAFF. This chain uses TRBV6-1 with TRBJ1-1; tentative D call: TRBD1 (5 bases). The V end lost 5 bases, the J end lost 3 bases, and 13 bases lay between the germline ends. This CDR3 has 14 amino acids. Germline V gene sequence: CDR1 MNHNS, CDR2 SASEGT.

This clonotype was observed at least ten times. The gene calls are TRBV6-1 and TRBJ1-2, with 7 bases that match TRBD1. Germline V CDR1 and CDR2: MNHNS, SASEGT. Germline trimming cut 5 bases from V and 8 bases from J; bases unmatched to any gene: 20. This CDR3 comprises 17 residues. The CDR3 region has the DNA TGTGCCAGCAGTCCATACAGACAGGGAAGCGTTCTGCGGGGCTACACCTTC. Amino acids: CASSPYRQGSVLRGYTF.

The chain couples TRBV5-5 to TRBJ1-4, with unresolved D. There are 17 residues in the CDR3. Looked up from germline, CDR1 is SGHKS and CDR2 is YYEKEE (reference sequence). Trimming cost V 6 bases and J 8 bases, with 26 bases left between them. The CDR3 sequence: CASNLGVFPSSGEKLFF. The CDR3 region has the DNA TGTGCCAGCAACTTAGGTGTTTTCCCGTCGTCGGGAGAAAAACTGTTTTTT.

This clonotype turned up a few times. Here the CDR3 reads CASSLWTEAMVGELFF. CDR3 in DNA: TGTGCCAGCAGCCTCTGGACAGAAGCGATGGTCGGGGAGCTGTTTTTT. The rearrangement links TRBV7-9 to TRBJ2-2, with D possibly being TRBD1 (6 bases). V was shortened by 5 bases and J by 7 bases, with 20 bases between the two germline ends. CDR1 is SEHNR, CDR2 FQNEAQ, per germline (reference sequence). This CDR3 spans 16 amino acids.

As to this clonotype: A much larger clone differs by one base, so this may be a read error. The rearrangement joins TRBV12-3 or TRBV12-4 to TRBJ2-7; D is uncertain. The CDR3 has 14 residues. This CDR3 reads CASSLGGRFYEQCF. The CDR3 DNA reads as TGTGCCAGCAGTTTAGGCGGCCGATTCTACGAGCAGTGCTTC.

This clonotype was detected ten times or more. The CDR3 bases are TGTGCCAGCAGCCCCGGGGGGCCCTACGAGCAGTACTTC. This encodes CASSPGGPYEQYF. The chain is built from TRBV18 and TRBJ2-7; TRBD2 might be the D (7 bases). Germline V CDR1 and CDR2: KGHSH, LQKENI. CDR3 length equals 13 residues. V lost 8 bases and J lost 2, with 13 bases in between. The full variable domain, completed using reference TRBV18 and TRBJ2-7, is NAGVMQNPRHLVRRRGQEARLRCSPMKGHSHVYWYRQLPEEGLKFMVYLQKENIIDESGMPKERFSAEFPKEGPSILRIQQVVRGDSAAYFCASSPGGPYEQYFGPGTRLTVT.

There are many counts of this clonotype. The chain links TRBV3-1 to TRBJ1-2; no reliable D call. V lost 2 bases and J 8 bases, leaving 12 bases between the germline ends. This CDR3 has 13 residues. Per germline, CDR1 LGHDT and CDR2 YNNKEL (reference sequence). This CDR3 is CASSQFLSSGYTF. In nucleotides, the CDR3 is TGTGCCAGCAGCCAATTCCTGTCCTCGGGCTACACCTTC.

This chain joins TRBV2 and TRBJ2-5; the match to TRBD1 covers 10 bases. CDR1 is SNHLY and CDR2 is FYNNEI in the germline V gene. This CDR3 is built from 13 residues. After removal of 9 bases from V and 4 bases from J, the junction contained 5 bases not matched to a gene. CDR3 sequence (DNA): TGTGCCAGTAAAGGGGACAGGGGAGAGACCCAGTACTTC. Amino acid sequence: CASKGDRGETQYF.